The rows below give T cell receptor beta chains drawn from one sample of a study of T cell repertoires in cytomegalovirus infection. In TCRdb, the reads were re-called with MiXCR into one record per CDR3 protein. The sample yields about 230,000 distinct CDR3 sequences, roughly 23% seen once. Sample: CD8+ T cells from PBMCs. These receptors came from a human donor in good health (CMV status not recorded). Some clones in this sample may be carry-over from other donors' samples. Each CDR3 is given with its conserved first and last residue.

TRBJ2-3 | TRBV7-3 | CASSLTGGATDTQYF
TRBJ1-1 | TRBV7-8 | CASIIPGLEAFF
TRBJ2-3 | TRBV24-1 | CATSDSVTSGLDTDTQYF
TRBJ1-5 | TRBV7-6 | CASSLGGQYSNQPQHF
TRBJ2-7 | TRBV20-1 | CSARGPTPRDPYEQYF
TRBJ2-1 | TRBV27 | CASKRGINEQFF
TRBJ2-7 | TRBV20-1 | CSARVVSRSYEQYF
TRBJ1-5 | TRBV7-9 | CASSLTGERGNQPQHF
TRBJ2-3 | TRBV7-9 | CASVDFSGGGTDTQYF
TRBJ1-2 | TRBV12-3/TRBV12-4 | CASSLAVFNYGYTF
TRBJ2-5 | TRBV20-1 | CSAKGLADQETQYF
TRBJ2-1 | TRBV6-1 | CASRASVSSYNEQFF
TRBJ2-1 | TRBV28 | CASSEGSRGAYNEQFF
TRBJ2-3 | TRBV9 | CASSGSGGLTDTQYF
TRBJ1-3 | TRBV28 | CASSFGVPGNTIYF
TRBJ2-5 | TRBV7-6 | CASSFSGLAGESQETQYF
TRBJ2-1 | TRBV18 | CASSPPLAPAEQFF
TRBJ2-6 | TRBV7-8 | CASSPTSFGILSGANVLTF
TRBJ2-7 | TRBV6-2/TRBV6-3 | CASSYLGVAEITYEQYF
TRBJ2-1 | TRBV15 | CATSRDWGGAGDEQFF
TRBJ1-2 | TRBV29-1 | CSVAGTGYGYTF
TRBJ1-2 | TRBV7-8 | CASSLAAGGGNYGYTF
TRBJ2-7 | TRBV7-8 | CASSLGTGDFYEQYF
TRBJ2-7 | TRBV28 | CASSGIAGVTPYEQYF
TRBJ2-2 | TRBV6-6 | CASSHYTVGGFGGGTGELFF
TRBJ2-5 | TRBV7-8 | CASSRREPFQETQYF
TRBJ2-1 | TRBV30 | CAWSLPGLADYNEQFF
TRBJ2-7 | TRBV12-3/TRBV12-4 | CASSRGPTYEQYF
TRBJ1-6 | TRBV27 | CASSFRGAPLHF
TRBJ1-4 | TRBV7-2 | CASSLVSGARAATNEKLFF
TRBJ2-1 | TRBV7-6 | CASSPPSGRTYNEQFF
TRBJ2-4 | TRBV7-6 | CASSRHRVAKNIQYF
TRBJ1-1 | TRBV6-1 | CASRTGATEAFF
TRBJ2-7 | TRBV28 | CASSLGTATYEQYF
TRBJ1-6 | TRBV5-6 | CASSPVGYNSPLHF
TRBJ2-3 | TRBV12-3/TRBV12-4 | CASRLAGGTDTQYF
TRBJ2-7 | TRBV28 | CASSSRPLSYEQYF